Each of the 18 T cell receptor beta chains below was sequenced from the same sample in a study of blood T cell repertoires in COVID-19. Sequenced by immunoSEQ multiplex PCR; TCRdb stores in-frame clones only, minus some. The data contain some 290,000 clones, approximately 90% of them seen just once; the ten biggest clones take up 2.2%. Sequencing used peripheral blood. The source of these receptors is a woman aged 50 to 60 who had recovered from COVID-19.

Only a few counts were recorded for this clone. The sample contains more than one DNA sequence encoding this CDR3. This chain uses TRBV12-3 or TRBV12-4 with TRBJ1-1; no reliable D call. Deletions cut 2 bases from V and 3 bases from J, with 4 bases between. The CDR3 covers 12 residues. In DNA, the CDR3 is TGTGCCAGCAGTTTATCTTACACTGAAGCTTTCTTT. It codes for CASSLSYTEAFF.

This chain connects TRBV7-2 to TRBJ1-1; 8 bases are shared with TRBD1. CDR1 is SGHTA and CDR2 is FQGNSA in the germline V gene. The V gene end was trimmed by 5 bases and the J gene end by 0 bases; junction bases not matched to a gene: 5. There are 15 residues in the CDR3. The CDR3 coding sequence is TGTGCCAGCAGCGTCGGACAGGGCCTGAACACTGAAGCTTTCTTT. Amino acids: CASSVGQGLNTEAFF.

CDR3 sequence reads: CASSVDRMNTEAFF. CDR3 DNA sequence: TGTGCCAGCAGCGTGGACAGGATGAACACTGAAGCTTTCTTT. This sequence joins TRBV2 and TRBJ1-1, with 7 bases lining up with TRBD1. Looked up from germline, CDR1 is SNHLY and CDR2 is FYNNEI. The CDR3 has 14 amino acids. V shed 6 bases and J 0 bases; nucleotides not matched to a gene: 4.

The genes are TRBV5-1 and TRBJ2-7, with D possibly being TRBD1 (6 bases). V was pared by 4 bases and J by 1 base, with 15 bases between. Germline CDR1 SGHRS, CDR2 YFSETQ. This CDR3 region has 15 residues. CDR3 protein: CASSPLDSGSYEQYF. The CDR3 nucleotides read TGCGCCAGCAGCCCCTTGGACAGTGGGTCCTACGAGCAGTACTTC.

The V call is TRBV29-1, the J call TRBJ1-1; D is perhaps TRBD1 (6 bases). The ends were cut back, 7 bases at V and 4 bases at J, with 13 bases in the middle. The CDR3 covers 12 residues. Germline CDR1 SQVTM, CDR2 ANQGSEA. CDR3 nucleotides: TGCAGCGCTCTAACAGGGCCCACTGAAGCTTTCTTT. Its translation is CSALTGPTEAFF.

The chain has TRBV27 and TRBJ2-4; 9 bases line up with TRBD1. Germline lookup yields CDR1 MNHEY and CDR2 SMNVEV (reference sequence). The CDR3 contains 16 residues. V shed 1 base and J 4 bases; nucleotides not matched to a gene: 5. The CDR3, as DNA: TGTGCCAGCAGTTTATACCCGGGACAGGGAAAAAACATTCAGTACTTC. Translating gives CASSLYPGQGKNIQYF.

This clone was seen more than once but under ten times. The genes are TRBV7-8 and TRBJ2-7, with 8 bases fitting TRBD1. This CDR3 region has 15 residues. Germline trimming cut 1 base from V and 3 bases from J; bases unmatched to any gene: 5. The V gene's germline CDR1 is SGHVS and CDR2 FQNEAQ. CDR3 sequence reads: CASSLGTGLVYEQYF. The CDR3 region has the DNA TGTGCCAGCAGCTTAGGGACAGGGTTGGTCTACGAGCAGTACTTC.

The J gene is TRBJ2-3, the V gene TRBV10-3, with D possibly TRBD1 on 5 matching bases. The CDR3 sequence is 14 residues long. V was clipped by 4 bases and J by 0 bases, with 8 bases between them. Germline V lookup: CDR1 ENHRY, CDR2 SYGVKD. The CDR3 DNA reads TGTGCCATCAGTGGCGGACATAGCACAGATACGCAGTATTTT. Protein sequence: CAISGGHSTDTQYF.

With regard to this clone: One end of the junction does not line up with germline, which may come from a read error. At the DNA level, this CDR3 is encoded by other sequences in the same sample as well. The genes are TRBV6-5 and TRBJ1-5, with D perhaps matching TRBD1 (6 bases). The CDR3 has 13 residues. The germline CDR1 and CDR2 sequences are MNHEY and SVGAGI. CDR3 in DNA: TGTGCCAGCAGAGACAGGTTCGATCAGCCTCAGCATTTT. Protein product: CASRDRFDQPQHF.

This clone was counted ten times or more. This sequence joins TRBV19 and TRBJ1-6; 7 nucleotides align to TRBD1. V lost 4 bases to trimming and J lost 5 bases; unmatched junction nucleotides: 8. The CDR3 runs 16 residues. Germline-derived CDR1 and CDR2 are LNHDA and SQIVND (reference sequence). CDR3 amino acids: CASSRSGTANNSPLHF. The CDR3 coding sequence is TGTGCCAGTAGTAGGTCTGGGACAGCGAATAATTCACCCCTCCACTTT.

In DNA, the CDR3 is TGTGCCAGCAGCTCGCCAGCCTCCGGAGACTATGGCTACACCTTC. Translation: CASSSPASGDYGYTF. The chain carries TRBV11-2 and TRBJ1-2; D gene ambiguous. The germline gives CDR1 SGHAT, CDR2 FQNNGV. This CDR3 region has 15 residues. V lost 4 bases, J lost 3 bases, and 15 bases lay in between.

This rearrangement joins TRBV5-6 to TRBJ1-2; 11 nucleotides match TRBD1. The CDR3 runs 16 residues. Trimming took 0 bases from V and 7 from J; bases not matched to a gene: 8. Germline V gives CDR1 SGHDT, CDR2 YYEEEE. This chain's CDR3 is CASSLAGQGAVGGYTF. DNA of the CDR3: TGTGCCAGCAGCTTGGCAGGACAGGGGGCTGTTGGTGGCTACACCTTC.

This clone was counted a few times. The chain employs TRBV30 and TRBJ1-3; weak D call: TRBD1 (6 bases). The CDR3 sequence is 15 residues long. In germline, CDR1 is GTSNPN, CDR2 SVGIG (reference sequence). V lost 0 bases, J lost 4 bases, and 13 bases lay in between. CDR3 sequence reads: CAWSVRGARGNTIYF. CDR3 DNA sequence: TGTGCCTGGAGTGTACGGGGGGCGAGAGGAAACACCATATATTTT.

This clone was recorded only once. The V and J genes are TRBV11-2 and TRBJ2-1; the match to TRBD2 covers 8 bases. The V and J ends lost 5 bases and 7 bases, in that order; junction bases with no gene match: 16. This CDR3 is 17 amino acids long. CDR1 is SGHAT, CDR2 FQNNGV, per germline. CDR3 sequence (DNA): TGTGCCAGCAGCCCCCCTGAGACGGGAGGGCTATTGAATGAGCAGTTCTTC. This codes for CASSPPETGGLLNEQFF.

The CDR3 is CASSRDRGYEQYF. CDR3 bases: TGTGCCAGCAGTCGGGACAGGGGCTACGAGCAGTACTTC. The V gene is TRBV2, the J gene TRBJ2-7; 10 bases align to TRBD1. Trimming removed 5 bases from V and 3 bases from J; junction bases left unmatched: 1. Per the germline V gene, CDR1 is SNHLY and CDR2 is FYNNEI. The CDR3 totals 13 residues.

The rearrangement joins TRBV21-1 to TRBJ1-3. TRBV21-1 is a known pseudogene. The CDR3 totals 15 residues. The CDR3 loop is CATRYSGNSGNTIYF. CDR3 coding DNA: TGTGCCACCCGCTATTCGGGTAACTCTGGAAACACCATATATTTT.

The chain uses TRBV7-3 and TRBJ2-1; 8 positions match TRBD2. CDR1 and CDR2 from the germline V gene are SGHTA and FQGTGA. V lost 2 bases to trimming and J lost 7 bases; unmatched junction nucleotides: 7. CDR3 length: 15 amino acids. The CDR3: CASSLEASGRNEQFF. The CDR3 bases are TGTGCCAGCAGCTTAGAGGCTAGCGGGCGGAATGAGCAGTTCTTC.

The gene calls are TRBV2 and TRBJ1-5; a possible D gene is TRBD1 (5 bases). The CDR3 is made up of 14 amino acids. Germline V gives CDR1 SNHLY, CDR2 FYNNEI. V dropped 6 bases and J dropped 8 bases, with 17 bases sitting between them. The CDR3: CASSLTRGIEPQHF. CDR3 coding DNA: TGTGCCAGCAGCCTTACCCGGGGGATTGAGCCCCAGCATTTT. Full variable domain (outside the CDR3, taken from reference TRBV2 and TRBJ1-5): EPEVTQTPSHQVTQMGQEVILRCVPISNHLYFYWYRQILGQKVEFLVSFYNNEISEKSEIFDDQFSVERPDGSNFTLKIRSTKLEDSAMYFCASSLTRGIEPQHFGDGTRLSIL.